This TCR beta chain was found in a study of response to subunit inactivated influenza vaccine. V lost 5 bases and J lost 3; bases outside the gene matches: 3. The length of the CDR3 is 14 residues. Germline lookup yields CDR1 SGHTA and CDR2 FQGNSA. This clonotype was seen a few times. In TCRdb, the RT-PCR reads were re-called with MiXCR into one record per CDR3 protein. The sample consists of about 500,000 distinct CDR3 sequences, 16% of them appearing once. This rearrangement joins TRBV7-2 to TRBJ1-4; 7 nucleotides align to TRBD1. This TCR derives from a man aged 45 to 75 who received an inactivated influenza vaccine. The input for sequencing was CD4+ T cells sorted from PBMCs, taken 23 to 25 months after vaccination. The CDR3 nucleotides read TGTGCCAGCAGCGTACAGGGGCCTAATGAAAAACTGTTTTTT. Translating gives CASSVQGPNEKLFF.